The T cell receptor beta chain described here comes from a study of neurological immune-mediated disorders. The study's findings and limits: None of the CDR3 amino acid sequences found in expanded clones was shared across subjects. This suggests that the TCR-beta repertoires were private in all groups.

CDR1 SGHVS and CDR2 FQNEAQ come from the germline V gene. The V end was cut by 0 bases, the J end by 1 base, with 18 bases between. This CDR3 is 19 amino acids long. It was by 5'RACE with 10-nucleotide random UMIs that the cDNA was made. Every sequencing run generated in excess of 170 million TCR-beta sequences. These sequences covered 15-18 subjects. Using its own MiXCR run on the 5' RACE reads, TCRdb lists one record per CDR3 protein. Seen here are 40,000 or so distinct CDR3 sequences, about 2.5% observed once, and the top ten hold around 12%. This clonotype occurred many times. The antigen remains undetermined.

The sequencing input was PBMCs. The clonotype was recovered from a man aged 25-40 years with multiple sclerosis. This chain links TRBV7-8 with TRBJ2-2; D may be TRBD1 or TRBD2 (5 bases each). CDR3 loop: CASSLAGPRRTWNTGELFF. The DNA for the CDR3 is TGTGCCAGCAGCTTAGCGGGACCCCGACGGACCTGGAACACCGGGGAGCTGTTTTTT.